The rows below give T cell receptor beta chains drawn from one sample of a study of neurological immune-mediated disorders. TCRdb recomputed calls from the 5' RACE reads with MiXCR, one row per CDR3 protein. Of about 33,000 distinct CDR3 sequences in the sample, 1.5% were seen once. The sequenced material came from PBMCs. These receptors all come from a woman in her thirties with multiple sclerosis. Both conserved end residues are part of each CDR3. The D gene is left open where the match is weak. Clone size reads once, few, many, or a class if the clone is expanded.

J,V,D,size,DNA,CDR3
TRBJ2-7,TRBV5-1,NA,many,TGCGCCAGCAGCTTACGGGGGTATCCCTACGAGCAGTACTTC,CASSLRGYPYEQYF
TRBJ2-7,TRBV7-9,NA,many,TGTGCCAGCAGCACAGCATACGAGCAGTACTTC,CASSTAYEQYF
TRBJ2-1,TRBV6-5,TRBD1,many,TGTGCCAGCAGTTATGACAGGGGACCTAACAATGAGCAGTTCTTC,CASSYDRGPNNEQFF
TRBJ1-2,TRBV29-1,TRBD1,many,TGCAGCGTCGTAAGGACAGGGGCTAACTATGGCTACACCTTC,CSVVRTGANYGYTF
TRBJ2-4,TRBV7-2,NA,many,TGTGCCAGCAGCCAAGGTCCGGGGAAGTTCATTCAGTACTTC,CASSQGPGKFIQYF
TRBJ2-1,TRBV7-2,NA,many,TGTGCCAGCAGCCCGGGTGGAGGAATAAAGGCGCAGTTCTTC,CASSPGGGIKAQFF
TRBJ2-7,TRBV7-9,TRBD1,many,TGTGCCAGCAGCTTAGGGACAGGGGTAAACGAGCAGTACTTC,CASSLGTGVNEQYF
TRBJ2-3,TRBV11-2,TRBD2,many,TGTGCCAGCATCAACGGACTAGCGGGGGGGCCGCTCAGACCGCAGTATTTT,CASINGLAGGPLRPQYF
TRBJ1-6,TRBV20-1,TRBD1,many,TGCAGTGCTAGAGATAGACAGGGATCTAATTCACCCCTCCACTTT,CSARDRQGSNSPLHF
TRBJ1-5,TRBV20-1,NA,many,TGCAGTGCCTCGACAGGTGCACTCACTCAGCCCCAGCATTTT,CSASTGALTQPQHF
TRBJ1-1,TRBV12-3/TRBV12-4,NA,many,TGTGCCAGCAGTTTAAATTCGGGTGGGGGTGGAAAAGCTTTCTTT,CASSLNSGGGGKAFF
TRBJ1-4,TRBV5-1,NA,many,TGCGCCAGCAGCTTGAAACCTAGCGGCAAACTGTTTTTT,CASSLKPSGKLFF
TRBJ1-4,TRBV5-1,NA,many,TGCGCCAGCAGCCCGGGACGGTATAATGAAAAACTGTTTTTT,CASSPGRYNEKLFF